The 5 T cell receptor beta chains listed next were all sequenced from one sample in a study of cytomegalovirus exposure and HLA in healthy donors. PCR primers comprised 60 Vbeta and 13 Jbeta primers. Sequencing was performed with immunoSEQ multiplex PCR; in TCRdb, only in-frame clones are kept and a portion is missing. The sample carries 150,000 to 200,000 clones, over 60% recorded once. Sequenced sample: PBMCs. These receptors were taken from a female donor in good health and CMV-seronegative.

The chain has TRBV7-2 and TRBJ2-1; 12 nucleotides align to TRBD2. Per germline, CDR1 SGHTA and CDR2 FQGNSA. This CDR3 is 17 amino acids long. V trimming: 6 bases; J trimming: 2 bases; junction bases outside the gene matches: 8. The CDR3, as DNA: TGTGCCAGCAGTCCTAGCGGGGGGGCCGGGACCTACAATGAGCAGTTCTTC. Its protein is CASSPSGGAGTYNEQFF. The full variable domain, in which reference TRBV7-2 and TRBJ2-1 provide the parts outside the CDR3, is GAGVSQSPSNKVTEKGKDVELRCDPISGHTALYWYRQSLGQGLEFLIYFQGNSAPDKSGLPSDRFSAERTGGSVSTLTIQRTQQEDSAVYLCASSPSGGAGTYNEQFFGPGTRLTVL.

The J gene is TRBJ2-7, the V gene TRBV27; TRBD2 matches 9 bases. J lost 2 bases, V lost 3 bases, and 5 bases had no gene match. This CDR3 contains 15 residues. Germline CDR1 and CDR2: MNHEY and SMNVEV (reference sequence). CDR3 nucleotide sequence: TGTGCCAGCAGTTTGGGCGGGGGGGCGACCTACGAGCAGTACTTC. It yields the protein CASSLGGGATYEQYF.

The V call is TRBV10-3, the J call TRBJ1-1; 10 nucleotides line up with TRBD1. The CDR3 totals 15 residues. The germline V gene encodes CDR1 ENHRY and CDR2 SYGVKD. V gave up 6 bases and J gave up 6 bases; unmatched junction bases: 10. CDR3 DNA sequence: TGTGCCATCAGCCCCGGGACAGGGGTTCCATCTGAAGCTTTCTTT. It encodes CAISPGTGVPSEAFF.

The chain carries TRBV7-2 and TRBJ2-1; 9 bases fit TRBD2. CDR1 SGHTA and CDR2 FQGNSA come from the germline V gene. V dropped 0 bases and J dropped 7; count of bases not matched to a gene: 4. The CDR3 runs to 15 residues. CDR3 bases: TGTGCCAGCAGCTTAGCTGCGGGGGGGCTGAATGAGCAGTTCTTC. Its translation is CASSLAAGGLNEQFF.

This chain connects TRBV6-5 to TRBJ1-2; the D is unclear. The CDR3 is made up of 14 amino acids. Trimming removed 2 bases at V and 4 bases at J, with 11 bases between. Germline CDR1 reads MNHEY; CDR2 reads SVGAGI. The CDR3 loop reads CASSYLQTAYGYTF. DNA of the CDR3: TGTGCCAGCAGTTACCTCCAGACTGCCTATGGCTACACCTTC.